The table lists the clone carrying this T cell receptor (beta chain) with a count of one. The antigen remains unidentified. The sample is drawn from a study of cytomegalovirus exposure and HLA in healthy donors. Study results and caveats: A later analysis linked a missense DCLRE1C variant to TCR beta V- and J-gene trimming. Among the CMV-associated chains, a few were confirmed in vitro as specific for CMV antigens.

J gave up 7 bases and V 5 bases, and 5 bases lay outside the gene matches. Germline assignment: CDR1 SEHNR and CDR2 FQNEAQ (reference sequence). The CDR3 covers 14 residues. PCR was performed using 60 Vbeta and 13 Jbeta primers. Using immunoSEQ multiplex PCR, the repertoire was profiled, and TCRdb retains in-frame clones only, with some absent. The sample has around 180,000 clones, approximately 82% seen once. The sample comprised PBMCs. The chain recombines TRBV7-9 with TRBJ1-4; 9 bases match TRBD1. The sequence was obtained from a woman between 18 and 29 years old in good health and CMV-seropositive. The CDR3 DNA reads TGTGCCAGCAGCCAACAGGGGGCTTTTGAAAAACTGTTTTTT. This gives the protein CASSQQGAFEKLFF.